What follows are 30 T cell receptor beta chains derived from one specimen sequenced in a study of blood T cell repertoires in COVID-19. Generated by immunoSEQ multiplex PCR, the TCRdb table keeps only in-frame clones and is missing some. The sample contains fewer than 200,000 clones, about 85% of which appear only once. The sequencing sample was made of peripheral blood. These receptors originate from a man aged 55-75 years with acute or convalescent COVID-19.

The rearrangement links TRBV30 to TRBJ2-1; possible D gene TRBD2, 6 bases. V was cut by 2 bases and J by 0 bases, with 11 bases left in between. Germline V gene data show CDR1 as GTSNPN and CDR2 as SVGIG (reference sequence). There are 15 residues in the CDR3. The CDR3 region is CAWSLAPSSYNEQFF. The CDR3 DNA is TGTGCCTGGAGTCTAGCGCCTAGCTCCTACAATGAGCAGTTCTTC.

This clone showed up just a few times. This chain uses TRBV5-6 with TRBJ1-2, with TRBD1 as a possible D gene (6 bases). Germline-derived CDR1 and CDR2 are SGHDT and YYEEEE. Trimming shortened V by 2 bases and J by 4 bases, and 12 bases separated the two germline ends. CDR3 length: 14 residues. CDR3 amino acids: CASSFQGRAYGYTF. The CDR3 DNA follows: TGTGCCAGCAGCTTCCAGGGGAGAGCCTATGGCTACACCTTC.

The V call is TRBV5-4, the J call TRBJ1-2, with D perhaps matching TRBD1 (5 bases). V was cut by 6 bases and J by 6 bases, with 18 bases left in between. Germline V gene data show CDR1 as SGHNT and CDR2 as YYREEE (reference sequence). This CDR3 region has 14 residues. CDR3 coding DNA: TGTGCCAGCACCAGCGTGGGGGGTTGGGATGGCTACACCTTC. This gives the protein CASTSVGGWDGYTF.

The J gene is TRBJ1-4, the V gene TRBV5-1; TRBD1 matches at 9 bases. This CDR3 is 16 amino acids long. Per the germline V gene, CDR1 is SGHRS and CDR2 is YFSETQ. The V segment lost 0 bases and the J segment 4 bases; nucleotides outside the gene matches: 4. CDR3 bases: TGCGCCAGCAGCTTGGGGGGACAGGGATATAATGAAAAACTGTTTTTT. This gives the protein CASSLGGQGYNEKLFF.

This clone was picked up one time. This sequence joins TRBV14 and TRBJ1-3; the D is unclear. The CDR3 runs 17 residues. Germline lookup yields CDR1 SGHDN and CDR2 FVKESK. V lost 5 bases, J lost 0 bases, and 17 bases lay in between. CDR3 in amino acids: CASSRERWMSSGNTIYF. The CDR3 DNA reads TGTGCCAGCAGCAGGGAGAGATGGATGAGCTCTGGAAACACCATATATTTT. Variable domain in full (rest from reference TRBV14 and TRBJ1-3): EAGVTQFPSHSVIEKGQTVTLRCDPISGHDNLYWYRRVMGKEIKFLLHFVKESKQDESGMPNNRFLAERTGGTYSTLKVQPAELEDSGVYFCASSRERWMSSGNTIYFGEGSWLTVV.

This clone occurred once. The chain uses TRBV7-9 and TRBJ2-5, with a weak D call TRBD2 (5 bases). With 8 bases removed from V and 0 bases from J, the gap between germline ends came to 13 bases. The V gene's germline CDR1 is SEHNR and CDR2 FQNEAQ (reference sequence). The CDR3 runs to 14 residues. The CDR3 sequence is CASCPSGYQETQYF. In DNA, the CDR3 is TGTGCCAGCTGCCCTTCGGGGTACCAAGAGACCCAGTACTTC.

This rearrangement joins TRBV6-5 to TRBJ1-3, with D maybe TRBD1 (5 bases). In germline, CDR1 is MNHEY, CDR2 SVGAGI. V was trimmed by 8 bases and J by 5 bases, leaving 16 bases between them. The CDR3 runs 14 residues. The CDR3 region is CASLVEGKRNTIYF. CDR3 DNA: TGTGCCAGCCTGGTGGAGGGGAAAAGAAACACCATATATTTT.

This sequence joins TRBV29-1 and TRBJ2-5; TRBD1 might be the D (6 bases). CDR3 size: 15 residues. V lost 5 bases, J lost 0 bases, and 16 bases lay in between. Per the germline V gene, CDR1 is SQVTM and CDR2 is ANQGSEA. In DNA form, the CDR3 reads TGCAGCGTTCCTCAACGAACAGGGCACCAAGAGACCCAGTACTTC. It specifies CSVPQRTGHQETQYF. Together with reference TRBV29-1 and TRBJ2-5, the CDR3 gives the full variable domain: SAVISQKPSRDICQRGTSLTIQCQVDSQVTMMFWYRQQPGQSLTLIATANQGSEATYESGFVIDKFPISRPNLTFSTLTVSNMSPEDSSIYLCSVPQRTGHQETQYFGPGTRLLVL.

The chain is built from TRBV18 and TRBJ2-1; D perhaps matches TRBD1 (5 bases). V gave up 5 bases and J gave up 5 bases, with 16 bases separating them. This CDR3 spans 15 amino acids. Germline-derived CDR1 and CDR2 are KGHSH and LQKENI. The chain's CDR3 is CASSAARQGNNEQFF. DNA of the CDR3: TGTGCCAGCTCAGCCGCGAGGCAGGGTAACAATGAGCAGTTCTTC.

The chain carries TRBV2 and TRBJ1-2, with 8 bases aligning to TRBD1. Germline CDR1 reads SNHLY; CDR2 reads FYNNEI. The CDR3 loop spans 12 amino acids. Trimming took 3 bases from V and 9 from J; bases not matched to a gene: 3. CDR3 DNA sequence: TGTGCCAGCAGTGAGACAGGGGAAAGCTACACCTTC. This codes for CASSETGESYTF.

In DNA form, the CDR3 reads TGTGCCAGCAGCACCCCGGGACTTTTCACCGGGGAGCTGTTTTTT. Its protein is CASSTPGLFTGELFF. The V gene is TRBV9, the J gene TRBJ2-2, with D tentatively TRBD2 (6 bases). The CDR3 loop spans 15 amino acids. V was shortened by 4 bases and J by 4 bases, with 14 bases between the two germline ends. Per germline, CDR1 SGDLS and CDR2 YYNGEE.

The chain employs TRBV18 and TRBJ2-5; TRBD1 matches at 7 bases. The CDR3 is 13 residues long. Germline values: CDR1 KGHSH, CDR2 LQKENI. The V gene end was trimmed by 5 bases and the J gene end by 1 base; junction bases not matched to a gene: 1. CDR3 sequence: CASSNRGQETQYF. Here the CDR3 DNA reads TGTGCCAGCTCAAACAGGGGCCAAGAGACCCAGTACTTC.

The V gene is TRBV3-1 (or the pseudogene TRBV3-2), the J gene TRBJ2-2; no clear D gene. This CDR3 region has 15 residues. V was pared by 0 bases and J by 3 bases, with 8 bases between. In germline, CDR1 is LGHDT, CDR2 YNNKEL (reference sequence). CDR3 nucleotides: TGTGCCAGCAGCCAAGATGGGCAGTACACCGGGGAGCTGTTTTTT. Amino acid sequence: CASSQDGQYTGELFF.

J is TRBJ1-2 and V is TRBV12-3 or TRBV12-4; D gene ambiguous. The CDR3 runs to 12 residues. The V end was cut by 10 bases, the J end by 4 bases, with 13 bases between. The CDR3 DNA reads as TGTGCCACCATGGCAACAGTCTATGGCTACACCTTC. This encodes CATMATVYGYTF.

J is TRBJ1-1 and V is TRBV6-5, with D uncertain. Trimming pared 0 bases from V and 8 bases from J, leaving 10 bases between. The CDR3 consists of 13 residues. Germline values: CDR1 MNHEY, CDR2 SVGAGI. The CDR3 is CASSYSEGVEAFF. In DNA form, the CDR3 reads TGTGCCAGCAGTTACTCGGAGGGAGTCGAAGCTTTCTTT.

J is TRBJ2-3 and V is TRBV5-8; TRBD1 aligns across 10 bases. Trimming cost V 3 bases and J 2 bases; bases outside gene matches: 6. Per germline, CDR1 SGHTS and CDR2 YDEGEE. This CDR3 has 16 amino acids. CDR3 in DNA: TGTGCCAGCAGCTCGGGACAGGGGTCCCTCACAGATACGCAGTATTTT. This translates into CASSSGQGSLTDTQYF.

The chain is built from TRBV27 and TRBJ2-3; 7 nucleotides agree with TRBD1. This CDR3 comprises 15 residues. The trim removed 3 bases at V and 3 bases at J, leaving 6 bases unmatched. Germline V lookup: CDR1 MNHEY, CDR2 SMNVEV (reference sequence). For the CDR3, the DNA is TGTGCCAGCAGTTTTGAAGACAGGGCAACAGATACGCAGTATTTT. This gives the protein CASSFEDRATDTQYF.

The genes are TRBV27 and TRBJ2-3; unclear D gene. Germline values: CDR1 MNHEY, CDR2 SMNVEV (reference sequence). The CDR3 consists of 16 residues. The V and J ends lost 5 bases and 0 bases respectively, with 15 bases between them. CDR3 in amino acids: CASSPLGAGSTDTQYF. CDR3 in DNA: TGTGCCAGCAGTCCTTTAGGTGCCGGGAGCACAGATACGCAGTATTTT.

The CDR3 bases are TGTGCCAGCAGCTTTTCCGGGAGGGTGGATACGCAGTATTTT. Protein sequence: CASSFSGRVDTQYF. This sequence joins TRBV7-2 and TRBJ2-3, with 8 bases matching TRBD2. The germline CDR1 and CDR2 sequences are SGHTA and FQGNSA. This CDR3 is 14 amino acids long. After removal of 3 bases from V and 6 bases from J, the junction contained 5 bases not matched to a gene.

V is TRBV10-1 and J is TRBJ1-1; 7 nucleotides align to TRBD1. J was trimmed by 1 base and V by 6 bases; bases with no gene match: 8. Looked up from germline, CDR1 is WNHNN and CDR2 is SYGVQD (reference sequence). This CDR3 has 15 amino acids. The CDR3 bases are TGCGCCAGCAGACCCGGGACAGCCAGGAACACTGAAGCTTTCTTT. Translated, it gives CASRPGTARNTEAFF.

This clone has only one observation. This rearrangement joins TRBV3-1 (or the pseudogene TRBV3-2) to TRBJ1-4, with 7 nucleotides matching TRBD1. Germline loops: CDR1 LGHDT, CDR2 YNNKEL (reference sequence). V trimming: 0 bases; J trimming: 6 bases; junction bases outside the gene matches: 4. The CDR3 is 15 amino acids. The CDR3 sequence is CASSQDGTGDEKLFF. CDR3 DNA sequence: TGTGCCAGCAGCCAAGATGGAACAGGGGATGAAAAACTGTTTTTT.

The chain recombines TRBV5-1 with TRBJ1-1; possible D gene TRBD1, 5 bases. Trimming shortened V by 2 bases and J by 2 bases, and 10 bases separated the two germline ends. This CDR3 has 14 residues. The germline V gene encodes CDR1 SGHRS and CDR2 YFSETQ. The CDR3 sequence is CASSLAQANTEAFF. The CDR3 nucleotides are TGCGCCAGCAGCTTAGCACAGGCCAACACTGAAGCTTTCTTT.

V and J are TRBV29-1 and TRBJ2-5, with a possible D match to TRBD1 (5 bases). Germline V gives CDR1 SQVTM, CDR2 ANQGSEA. V lost 3 bases and J 1 base, leaving 15 bases between the germline ends. CDR3 length: 15 residues. As DNA, the CDR3 is TGCAGCGTTGACCTCGGGCAGGGTATCCAAGAGACCCAGTACTTC. Translating gives CSVDLGQGIQETQYF.

V and J are TRBV5-3 and TRBJ1-3; no clear D gene. TRBV5-3 belongs to the ORF category, with a function that is uncertain. Trimming shortened V by 2 bases and J by 4 bases, and 10 bases separated the two germline ends. The CDR3 loop spans 14 amino acids. As DNA, the CDR3 is TGTGCCAGAAGCTTTCACAAAGAAGGAAACACCATATATTTT. Its translation: CARSFHKEGNTIYF.

J is TRBJ2-6 and V is TRBV18, with TRBD1 matching 9 bases. This CDR3 is 17 amino acids long. Germline V gene data show CDR1 as KGHSH and CDR2 as LQKENI. J lost 1 base, V lost 4 bases, and 5 bases had no gene match. The CDR3 loop reads CASSLRDRVSGANVLTF. The CDR3 bases are TGTGCCAGCTCACTACGGGACAGGGTATCTGGGGCCAACGTCCTGACTTTC.

V usage is TRBV7-3 and J usage is TRBJ1-5, with D perhaps matching TRBD1 (6 bases). V was pared by 5 bases and J by 3 bases, with 14 bases between. Germline V CDR1 and CDR2: SGHTA, FQGTGA. This CDR3 is 15 amino acids long. CDR3 sequence: CASSVGGGANQPQHF. CDR3 coding DNA: TGTGCCAGCAGCGTGGGTGGGGGGGCCAATCAGCCCCAGCATTTT.

The rearrangement joins TRBV7-2 to TRBJ1-1; tentatively, D is TRBD1 (6 bases). The V gene's germline CDR1 is SGHTA and CDR2 FQGNSA. V was shortened by 2 bases and J by 3 bases, with 22 bases between the two germline ends. CDR3 size: 18 residues. The CDR3 loop is CASSLPPRGVGADTEAFF. CDR3 DNA: TGTGCCAGCAGCTTACCCCCTCGTGGGGTGGGGGCGGACACTGAAGCTTTCTTT. Looking up the rest from reference TRBV7-2 and TRBJ1-1 gives the full variable domain: GAGVSQSPSNKVTEKGKDVELRCDPISGHTALYWYRQSLGQGLEFLIYFQGNSAPDKSGLPSDRFSAERTGGSVSTLTIQRTQQEDSAVYLCASSLPPRGVGADTEAFFGQGTRLTVV.

V gene TRBV19 combines with J gene TRBJ2-1, with 15 nucleotides matching TRBD2. The V segment lost 5 bases and the J segment 6 bases; nucleotides outside the gene matches: 2. The CDR3 contains 15 residues. Germline V gives CDR1 LNHDA, CDR2 SQIVND (reference sequence). The CDR3, as DNA: TGTGCCAGTAGTGGACTAGCGGGAGGGGGCAATGAGCAGTTCTTC. Residues: CASSGLAGGGNEQFF.

The CDR3 DNA is TGCGCCAGCAGCCAAGAATCTCTAGCGGGAGGTGAGCAGTTCTTC. Encoded protein: CASSQESLAGGEQFF. V is TRBV4-3 and J is TRBJ2-1; 11 nucleotides line up with TRBD2. The ends lost 0 bases at V and 9 bases at J; junction bases unmatched: 4. The length of the CDR3 is 15 residues. Germline V lookup: CDR1 LGHNA, CDR2 YSLEER.

The CDR3 protein is CATSDPDRDIGYTF. CDR3 coding DNA: TGTGCCACCAGTGATCCGGACAGGGATATAGGCTACACCTTC. This chain links TRBV24-1 with TRBJ1-2; 8 nucleotides align to TRBD1. The CDR3 covers 14 residues. The germline CDR1 and CDR2 sequences are KGHDR and SFDVKD. Trimming removed 3 bases from V and 8 bases from J; junction bases left unmatched: 7.